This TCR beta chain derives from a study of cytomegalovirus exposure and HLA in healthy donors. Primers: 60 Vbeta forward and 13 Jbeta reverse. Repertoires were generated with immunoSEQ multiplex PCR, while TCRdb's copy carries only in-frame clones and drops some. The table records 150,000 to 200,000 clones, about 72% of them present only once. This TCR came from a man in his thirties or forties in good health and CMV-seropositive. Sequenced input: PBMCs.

The CDR3 region has the DNA TGTGCCAGCCGGCCCGGGGGCTACGAGCAGTACTTC. Its translation: CASRPGGYEQYF. The rearrangement uses TRBV6-1 and TRBJ2-7; a weak D match, TRBD2 (6 bases). V lost 8 bases and J lost 3, with 11 bases in between. The CDR3 is 12 residues long. CDR1 MNHNS and CDR2 SASEGT come from the germline V gene.